The clone carrying this TCR beta chain was seen ten or more times. Its antigen is currently unknown. The sample belongs to a study of early T cells in non-severe SARS-CoV-2 infection. Attached unique molecular identifiers marked individual cDNA molecules. TCRdb reanalysed the 5' RACE reads using MiXCR and keeps one entry per CDR3 protein. This table has 25,000 to 30,000 distinct CDR3 sequences, about 4% appearing once. Study conclusions and caveats: Matching results from VDJdb favored anti-spike CD8 responses, leaving private and CD4 specificities undetected.

This CDR3 has 13 residues. Trimming removed 6 bases at V and 8 bases at J, with 16 bases between. Germline CDR1 and CDR2: MNHEY and SMNVEV (reference sequence). The V and J genes are TRBV27 and TRBJ1-1; D is unresolved. Sequenced input: whole blood. This receptor was identified in an adult who was a healthcare worker with PCR-confirmed SARS-CoV-2 infection or an uninfected control (not recorded which). CDR3 loop: CASSYAGPGEAFF. CDR3 in DNA: TGTGCCAGCAGCTACGCGGGTCCCGGGGAAGCTTTCTTT.